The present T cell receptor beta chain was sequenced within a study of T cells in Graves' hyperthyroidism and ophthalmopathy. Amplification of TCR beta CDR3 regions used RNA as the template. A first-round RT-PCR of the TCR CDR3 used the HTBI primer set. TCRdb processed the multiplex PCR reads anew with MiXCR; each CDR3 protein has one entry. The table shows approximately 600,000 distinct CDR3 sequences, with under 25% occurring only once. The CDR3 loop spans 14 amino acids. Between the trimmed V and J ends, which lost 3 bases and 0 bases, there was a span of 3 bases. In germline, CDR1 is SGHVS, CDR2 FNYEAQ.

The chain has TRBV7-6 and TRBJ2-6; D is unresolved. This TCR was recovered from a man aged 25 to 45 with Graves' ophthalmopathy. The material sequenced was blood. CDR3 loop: CASSLISGANVLTF. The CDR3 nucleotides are TGTGCCAGCAGCTTGATCTCTGGGGCCAACGTCCTGACTTTC.